This T cell receptor (beta chain) emerged from a study of blood T cell repertoires in COVID-19. Clones were sequenced by immunoSEQ multiplex PCR, and TCRdb holds only the in-frame ones, with some missing. The table has 400,000 or so clones, about 87% seen once. Trimming stripped 4 bases from V and 6 bases from J, with 16 bases between. Germline CDR1 is SGHVS and CDR2 is FQNEAQ. CDR3 length equals 14 residues. Sequencing input: PBMCs or T cells enriched from blood (not recorded which). The sequence was obtained from a man between 35 and 55 years old in a cohort exposed to, infected with or recovered from COVID-19 (not recorded which). This chain connects TRBV7-8 to TRBJ2-7, with D possibly matching TRBD1 (7 bases). This chain's CDR3 is CASSSGAGGREQYF. The CDR3, as DNA: TGTGCCAGCAGCTCGGGGGCAGGGGGACGCGAGCAGTACTTC. Using reference TRBV7-8 and TRBJ2-7 for the parts outside the CDR3, the full variable domain is GAGVSQSPRYKVAKRGQDVALRCDPISGHVSLFWYQQALGQGPEFLTYFQNEAQLDKSGLPSDRFFAERPEGSVSTLKIQRTQQEDSAVYLCASSSGAGGREQYFGPGTRLTVT.